The present T cell receptor beta chain was sequenced within a study of blood T cell repertoires in COVID-19. Looking at the study overall: COVID-19 samples collected from the United States, Italy and Spain covered acute and convalescent phases. T cells, B-cell-depleted T cells, or PBMCs provided the cDNA or gDNA that served as material.

Repertoires were generated with immunoSEQ multiplex PCR, while TCRdb's copy carries only in-frame clones and drops some. The data contain about 300,000 clones, 75% to 90% of them singletons. This CDR3 comprises 14 residues. The trim removed 7 bases at V and 2 bases at J, leaving 3 bases unmatched. Germline V CDR1 and CDR2: LNHDA, SQIVND (reference sequence). The source is a man between 18 and 35 years old with active or convalescent COVID-19. The chain is built from TRBV19 and TRBJ1-3; 9 bases are shared with TRBD1. Sample: peripheral blood. The CDR3 bases are TGTGCCAGTACCGGGACAGGGACTGGAAACACCATATATTTT. Protein product: CASTGTGTGNTIYF.